The 4 T cell receptor beta chains given below trace back to one sample, sequenced in a study of blood T cell repertoires in COVID-19. Measured with immunoSEQ multiplex PCR; TCRdb has only the in-frame clones, and not every one. The sample lists about 220,000 clones, less than 85% occurring once. The sequenced material came from peripheral blood. These receptors originate from a woman aged 70 to 79 with acute or convalescent COVID-19.

The chain carries TRBV13 and TRBJ1-6; 12 nucleotides agree with TRBD1. The CDR3 spans 15 residues. Germline V lookup: CDR1 PRHDT, CDR2 FYEKMQ (reference sequence). J lost 8 bases, V lost 4 bases, and 3 bases had no gene match. CDR3 DNA: TGTGCCAGCAGCTCGGGACAGGGGGCTGATTCACCCCTCCACTTT. Translated, it gives CASSSGQGADSPLHF. Complete variable domain (other parts from reference TRBV13 and TRBJ1-6): AAGVIQSPRHLIKEKRETATLKCYPIPRHDTVYWYQQGPGQDPQFLISFYEKMQSDKGSIPDRFSAQQFSDYHSELNMSSLELGDSALYFCASSSGQGADSPLHFGNGTRLTVT.

The chain carries TRBV5-5 and TRBJ2-1; 10 bases fit TRBD1. The germline V gene has CDR1 SGHKS and CDR2 YYEKEE (reference sequence). This CDR3 region has 15 residues. V shed 3 bases and J 1 base; nucleotides not matched to a gene: 1. DNA for the CDR3: TGTGCCAGCAGCTCGGGACAGGGGTCCTACAATGAGCAGTTCTTC. This sequence encodes CASSSGQGSYNEQFF.

The rearrangement uses TRBV27 and TRBJ2-3; 8 nucleotides line up with TRBD2. Unmatched junction bases numbered 16, after V lost 6 bases and J lost 5 bases. Germline CDR1 reads MNHEY; CDR2 reads SMNVEV (reference sequence). The CDR3 spans 17 residues. The CDR3 region is CASSLTGLAGGGDTQYF. CDR3 sequence (DNA): TGTGCCAGCAGCCTCACCGGGTTGGCGGGGGGAGGAGATACGCAGTATTTT.

The table lists this clone with many counts. V is TRBV2 and J is TRBJ2-3; TRBD2 matches 12 bases. This CDR3 comprises 13 residues. Germline V lookup: CDR1 SNHLY, CDR2 FYNNEI. V gave up 8 bases and J gave up 6 bases; unmatched junction bases: 3. The CDR3 loop is CASRLAGGDTQYF. CDR3 bases: TGTGCCAGCCGGCTAGCGGGGGGGGATACGCAGTATTTT.